This paragraph reports one TCR beta chain. This clonotype was recorded a few times. Its antigen is still unknown. Base-call qualities are not available, and no considerably larger clone is one nucleotide away. The data derive from a study of identical twins (TCRdb year 2016). Notes on the research overall: To test whether fetal clonotypes persist, the study used deep sequencing on TCR alpha and beta repertoires from monozygotic twins, unrelated adults of various ages, and cord blood. To rule out contamination, the twin experiments were replicated at different times with different library preparation protocols.

Inclusive of the bounding cysteine and phenylalanine, the CDR3 is 14 residues long. The sequence is cut down to CDR3 DNA, 42 bases in frame from base 1. Trimming removed 3 bases from V and 4 bases from J, leaving 11 bases between the germline ends. Every donor in the study was a healthy Caucasian. Here is what the overall study found, with its caveats: Fewer insertions were carried by abundant cord blood beta clonotypes; a weaker similar trend was observed in young adult naive repertoires, while no such trend was observed in memory repertoires. In monozygotic twins, out-of-frame TCR alpha sharing was systematically underestimated by recombination models, although the models agreed with sharing between unrelated individuals. Excess twin sharing in beta out-of-frame sequences was weaker because fewer shared sequences lowered the signal-to-noise ratio. Conclusions relied on cross-sectional statistical analysis, since the same donors could not be followed over many years. Invariant T cells such as MAIT and iNKT could partly confound zero-insertion analyses, though diverse VJ usage argued against this for most clonotypes. Compared with coincidental sharing between unrelated individuals, out-of-frame TCR alpha sequences shared between twins showed an excess of sequences with low generation probability.

The library was generated by 5' RACE. Sequencing was carried out with an Illumina HiSeq 2000. Template switching introduced a universal primer binding site; the final cDNA contained a unique molecular identifier, enabling accurate counting of TCR cDNA molecules. First-strand cDNA for TCR alpha and beta chains was synthesized from specific primers in the conserved constant-segment region. Each cDNA library was double barcoded, with a SMART-Mk sample barcode plus Illumina barcodes, to control for contamination. TruSeq adapter sequences and Illumina sample barcodes were added in two successive PCR steps. Sequencing of the TCR alpha and beta cDNA libraries was done on the Illumina HiSeq platform using custom primers. The study's own analysis went as follows. MiGEC was used to process raw reads and extract unique molecular identifiers, and MiXCR was used to find CDR3 positions. For each individual, recombination models were inferred using an EM algorithm with the repgenHMM and IGoR tools. The analysis of shared clonotypes was done with the tcR package in R, with sharing normalized by the product of cloneset sizes. To study raw recombination without the effects of thymic and clonal selection, out-of-frame nonproductive sequences were analyzed. TCRdb reprocessing: public reads trimmed at Q25 with fastp, clones called with MiXCR, in-frame beta chains kept. Records with the same CDR3 protein are collapsed into one entry carrying the most frequent genes and DNA. The V and J calls come from TCRdb's annotation, not from the publication. A total of 1.5 million to 2 million distinct CDR3 sequences appear in this sample, roughly 35% of them only once. The ten top clones hold roughly 0.3% of the sample.

The chain couples TRBV12-3 or TRBV12-4 to TRBJ2-3, with the D gene not clear enough to name. The source is a newborn girl in good health. Sequenced sample: cord blood. The CDR3 protein sequence reads: CASSFGLRADTQYF. The base sequence is TGTGCCAGCAGTTTCGGGCTTCGCGCAGATACGCAGTATTTT.